One sample yielded the 28 T cell receptor beta chains listed below, sequenced in a study of shared clonotypes between healthy human individuals. The data were produced by immunoSEQ multiplex PCR, yet TCRdb's version contains in-frame clones alone and is incomplete. This sample carries approximately 1.5 million clones, just under 99% of them seen once, and the ten largest clones take roughly 0.36%. Input material: naive CD4+ T cells sorted from blood. Noted subset: CD45RA+ positively selected. These receptors all stem from a man aged 25 to 45 in good health.

The V and J genes are TRBV6-5 and TRBJ2-7; D might be TRBD2 (6 bases). This CDR3 comprises 14 residues. V was shortened by 3 bases and J by 0 bases, with 9 bases between the two germline ends. Germline V lookup: CDR1 MNHEY, CDR2 SVGAGI. The CDR3 nucleotides read TGTGCCAGCAGTTATAGGACTAACTCCTACGAGCAGTACTTC. It codes for CASSYRTNSYEQYF.

As regards this clone: The same CDR3 arises from other DNA sequences in this sample as well. The rearrangement links TRBV6-5 to TRBJ1-1; D unresolved. From germline, CDR1 is MNHEY and CDR2 SVGAGI. V dropped 6 bases and J dropped 0 bases, with 11 bases sitting between them. This CDR3 region has 14 residues. The CDR3 DNA reads TGTGCCAGCAGCTACAGCACCATGAACACTGAAGCTTTCTTT. Protein sequence: CASSYSTMNTEAFF.

The chain joins TRBV30 to TRBJ1-1; D is ambiguous. This CDR3 contains 13 residues. Trimming shortened V by 2 bases and J by 5 bases, and 12 bases separated the two germline ends. Germline V CDR1 and CDR2: GTSNPN, SVGIG (reference sequence). The CDR3 spells CAWSSPPKTEAFF. CDR3 in DNA: TGTGCCTGGAGTTCCCCGCCAAAGACTGAAGCTTTCTTT.

This chain's CDR3 is CASSATDRDYEQYF. In DNA, the CDR3 is TGTGCCAGCTCAGCTACGGACAGAGATTACGAGCAGTACTTC. This chain links TRBV18 with TRBJ2-7; perhaps TRBD1 as D (6 bases). V was clipped by 5 bases and J by 4 bases, with 15 bases between them. Germline CDR1 is KGHSH and CDR2 is LQKENI. This CDR3 spans 14 amino acids.

The chain couples TRBV4-3 to TRBJ2-1, with D perhaps assigned TRBD1 or TRBD2 (8 bases each). The length of the CDR3 is 20 residues. CDR1 and CDR2 (germline): LGHNA, YSLEER. V lost 5 bases to trimming and J lost 4 bases, with 30 bases between them. DNA for the CDR3: TGCGCCAGCAGCAAGTCGGACAGGGCATGGGTTGCGGGAGGATACAATGAGCAGTTCTTC. It yields the protein CASSKSDRAWVAGGYNEQFF.

The chain employs TRBV5-4 and TRBJ1-3; 7 nucleotides align to TRBD1. The CDR3 consists of 15 residues. J was trimmed by 4 bases and V by 0 bases; bases with no gene match: 4. The germline V gene encodes CDR1 SGHNT and CDR2 YYREEE (reference sequence). The CDR3 loop is CASSLASGGGNTIYF. For the CDR3, the DNA is TGTGCCAGCAGCTTGGCGTCAGGGGGAGGAAACACCATATATTTT.

The CDR3 coding sequence is TGTGCCAGCTCAACCGCCGGGACAGCGCACACAGATACGCAGTATTTT. It yields the protein CASSTAGTAHTDTQYF. This chain uses TRBV18 with TRBJ2-3, with 7 bases fitting TRBD1. The CDR3 loop spans 16 amino acids. CDR1 KGHSH and CDR2 LQKENI come from the germline V gene. J gave up 2 bases and V 5 bases, and 10 bases lay outside the gene matches.

This clone was counted between two and nine times. This chain connects TRBV7-9 to TRBJ2-7, with TRBD1 matching 7 bases. Germline CDR1 reads SEHNR; CDR2 reads FQNEAQ (reference sequence). V lost 4 bases, J lost 7 bases, and 7 bases stayed unmatched. The CDR3 has 13 residues. In DNA, the CDR3 is TGTGCCAGCAGCTATAACAGGGGAAGTGAGCAGTACTTC. Protein: CASSYNRGSEQYF.

V usage is TRBV5-4 and J usage is TRBJ2-2, with 12 bases aligning to TRBD2. The CDR3 length is 16 residues. Trimming took 4 bases from V and 5 from J; bases not matched to a gene: 6. Germline lookup yields CDR1 SGHNT and CDR2 YYREEE (reference sequence). CDR3 sequence reads: CASSAGTSGPTGELFF. The CDR3 DNA follows: TGTGCCAGCAGCGCGGGGACTAGCGGGCCGACCGGGGAGCTGTTTTTT.

The V gene is TRBV6-5, the J gene TRBJ2-1; the D is unclear. The CDR3 totals 11 residues. Trimming removed 6 bases from V and 7 bases from J, with 7 bases in between. CDR1 is MNHEY, CDR2 SVGAGI, per germline. CDR3 residues: CASRMTNEQFF. In DNA, the CDR3 is TGTGCCAGCAGGATGACAAATGAGCAGTTCTTC.

The chain has TRBV10-3 and TRBJ2-7; D is unclear. Trimming stripped 4 bases from V and 0 bases from J, with 7 bases between. The CDR3 is 13 residues long. Germline V gene sequence: CDR1 ENHRY, CDR2 SYGVKD. The CDR3 protein is CAISVSDSYEQYF. CDR3 in DNA: TGTGCCATCAGTGTCTCCGACTCCTACGAGCAGTACTTC.

This chain links TRBV5-1 with TRBJ2-3; D is possibly TRBD2 (5 bases). With 4 bases removed from V and 3 bases from J, the gap between germline ends came to 15 bases. Looked up from germline, CDR1 is SGHRS and CDR2 is YFSETQ. This CDR3 has 15 amino acids. This CDR3 is CASSPGMHPTDTQYF. CDR3 nucleotides: TGCGCCAGCAGCCCCGGGATGCATCCAACAGATACGCAGTATTTT.

V gene TRBV12-5 combines with J gene TRBJ2-7, with TRBD2 as a possible D gene (7 bases). The CDR3 contains 17 residues. The germline gives CDR1 LGHNT, CDR2 FRNRAP. Trimming took 1 base from V and 3 from J, leaving 19 bases between them. The CDR3 reads CASGLGGGQIGIYEQYF. CDR3 sequence (DNA): TGTGCTAGTGGTTTGGGCGGGGGACAAATCGGAATCTACGAGCAGTACTTC.

This chain links TRBV18 with TRBJ2-6; D gene unclear. The CDR3 extends over 18 amino acids. Germline assignment: CDR1 KGHSH and CDR2 LQKENI. V lost 1 base, J lost 0 bases, and 13 bases lay in between. CDR3 protein: CASSPHDLSSSGANVLTF. Written as DNA, the CDR3 is TGTGCCAGCTCACCACACGACTTGTCAAGCTCTGGGGCCAACGTCCTGACTTTC.

With respect to this clone: The sample contains more than one DNA sequence encoding this CDR3. The V gene is TRBV18, the J gene TRBJ2-3; no reliable D call. The CDR3 runs to 15 residues. Trimming took off 1 base at V and 0 bases at J, with 8 bases between the two ends. Germline V gives CDR1 KGHSH, CDR2 LQKENI. The DNA for the CDR3 is TGTGCCAGCTCACCACTATCGGGCAGCACAGATACGCAGTATTTT. Encoded protein: CASSPLSGSTDTQYF. Supplemented by reference TRBV18 and TRBJ2-3, the full variable domain reads NAGVMQNPRHLVRRRGQEARLRCSPMKGHSHVYWYRQLPEEGLKFMVYLQKENIIDESGMPKERFSAEFPKEGPSILRIQQVVRGDSAAYFCASSPLSGSTDTQYFGPGTRLTVL.

CDR3 in amino acids: CASSPSTGSNYGYTF. The DNA of the CDR3 is TGTGCCAGCAGCCCGTCGACAGGATCTAACTATGGCTACACCTTC. V is TRBV7-2 and J is TRBJ1-2; a weak D match, TRBD1 (6 bases). This CDR3 is 15 amino acids long. Trimming left V 5 bases short and J 0 bases short, with 13 bases between. From germline, CDR1 is SGHTA and CDR2 FQGNSA.

The chain joins TRBV7-2 to TRBJ1-5, with TRBD1 as a possible D gene (6 bases). This CDR3 has 17 amino acids. Trimming stripped 5 bases from V and 2 bases from J, with 19 bases between. CDR1 and CDR2 from the germline V gene are SGHTA and FQGNSA. CDR3 nucleotide sequence: TGTGCCAGCAGCGGAAAACGGGGGGGCGCGGGCAATCAGCCCCAGCATTTT. Protein: CASSGKRGGAGNQPQHF.

The table lists this clone with a count of one. This sequence joins TRBV5-1 and TRBJ1-2; D remains ambiguous. This CDR3 is built from 14 residues. Germline V CDR1 and CDR2: SGHRS, YFSETQ. The V and J ends lost 1 base and 4 bases respectively, with 11 bases between them. The CDR3 loop reads CASSLSGSIYGYTF. The CDR3 DNA is TGCGCCAGCAGCTTGTCTGGCAGCATCTATGGCTACACCTTC.

The J gene is TRBJ2-3, the V gene TRBV7-9; 8 nucleotides agree with TRBD2. CDR3 length: 16 residues. The trim removed 1 base at V and 0 bases at J, leaving 3 bases unmatched. Per the germline V gene, CDR1 is SEHNR and CDR2 is FQNEAQ (reference sequence). The CDR3 coding sequence is TGTGCCAGCAGCTTAGGTAGCGGGATGAGCACAGATACGCAGTATTTT. Translating it yields CASSLGSGMSTDTQYF. The variable domain in full, completed from reference TRBV7-9 and TRBJ2-3, reads DTGVSQNPRHKITKRGQNVTFRCDPISEHNRLYWYRQTLGQGPEFLTYFQNEAQLEKSRLLSDRFSAERPKGSFSTLEIQRTEQGDSAMYLCASSLGSGMSTDTQYFGPGTRLTVL.

The chain joins TRBV30 to TRBJ1-3; no clear D gene. The CDR3 has 13 residues. The V gene's germline CDR1 is GTSNPN and CDR2 SVGIG (reference sequence). Trimming took 8 bases from V and 0 from J, leaving 11 bases between them. The CDR3 DNA reads as TGTGCCCTGGAGACTACCTCTGGAAACACCATATATTTT. It codes for CALETTSGNTIYF.

V gene TRBV4-2 combines with J gene TRBJ2-2, with 13 nucleotides matching TRBD2. Germline values: CDR1 LGHNA, CDR2 YNFKEQ. This CDR3 region has 16 residues. V dropped 7 bases and J dropped 7; count of bases not matched to a gene: 9. The CDR3 protein is CASTLTSGRFHGELFF. CDR3 nucleotide sequence: TGTGCCAGCACCCTGACTAGCGGGAGGTTCCACGGGGAGCTGTTTTTT.

The chain carries TRBV28 and TRBJ2-7; possibly TRBD2 for D (6 bases). The V gene lost 7 bases and the J gene lost 2 bases, with 12 bases spanning the gap. CDR1 is MDHEN and CDR2 is SYDVKM in the germline V gene. CDR3 length: 13 residues. The CDR3 loop reads CASKFQRAYEQYF. Here the CDR3 DNA reads TGTGCCAGCAAATTCCAGCGGGCCTACGAGCAGTACTTC.

The rearrangement links TRBV6-6 to TRBJ2-1; D gene ambiguous. Germline V CDR1 and CDR2: MNHNY, SVGAGI (reference sequence). V was shortened by 7 bases and J by 6 bases, with 4 bases between the two germline ends. This CDR3 comprises 10 residues. CDR3 in amino acids: CASKGNEQFF. The CDR3 region has the DNA TGTGCCAGCAAGGGCAATGAGCAGTTCTTC.

V and J are TRBV4-1 and TRBJ2-3; possible D gene TRBD2, 5 bases. The CDR3 length is 13 residues. V was trimmed by 8 bases and J by 3 bases, leaving 12 bases between them. Per germline, CDR1 MGHRA and CDR2 YSYEKL. Here the CDR3 reads CASGRYLTDTQYF. In DNA form, the CDR3 reads TGCGCCAGCGGGAGATACTTAACAGATACGCAGTATTTT.

The chain uses TRBV28 and TRBJ2-5; 8 bases map to TRBD1. Germline lookup yields CDR1 MDHEN and CDR2 SYDVKM. Trimming took 6 bases from V and 5 from J; bases not matched to a gene: 14. The CDR3 extends over 16 amino acids. CDR3 sequence: CASSPRTGYGEETQYF. CDR3 sequence (DNA): TGTGCCAGCAGCCCAAGGACAGGGTATGGGGAGGAGACCCAGTACTTC.

In the case of this clone: The same CDR3 can be traced to other DNA sequences in this sample. This chain links TRBV9 with TRBJ2-1; D gene ambiguous. V was trimmed by 0 bases and J by 8 bases, leaving 6 bases between them. This CDR3 is 12 amino acids long. Germline V gives CDR1 SGDLS, CDR2 YYNGEE. CDR3 residues: CASSVGFDEQFF. DNA of the CDR3: TGTGCCAGCAGCGTAGGATTTGATGAGCAGTTCTTC.

V usage is TRBV9 and J usage is TRBJ2-1; 8 bases line up with TRBD1. The CDR3 runs to 19 residues. The germline CDR1 and CDR2 sequences are SGDLS and YYNGEE. Trimming cost V 0 bases and J 10 bases; bases outside gene matches: 21. The CDR3 coding sequence is TGTGCCAGCAGCGTAGATCTACCTGGGGGCAGGGGGCTGCTCGGCGAGCAGTTCTTC. Translating it yields CASSVDLPGGRGLLGEQFF.

The chain links TRBV10-2 to TRBJ2-1; D tentatively reads TRBD1 or TRBD2 (5 bases each). CDR1 WSHSY and CDR2 SAAADI come from the germline V gene. V shed 9 bases and J shed 5 bases, with 20 bases lying between them. There are 15 residues in the CDR3. CDR3 region: CASNPPGAVHNEQFF. The CDR3 DNA sequence: TGCGCCAGTAACCCCCCCGGGGCTGTCCACAATGAGCAGTTCTTC.